This TCR beta chain was profiled in a study of control samples from healthy donors and cancer patients. Per germline, CDR1 ENHRY and CDR2 SYGVKD. The CDR3 spans 12 residues. Trimming removed 2 bases at V and 2 bases at J, with 3 bases between. Here immunoSEQ multiplex PCR was the method, and the copy in TCRdb shows in-frame clones only, minus some. The sample includes roughly 130,000 clones, about 94% of them seen just once. Source material: blood. The origin of this receptor is a man aged 25-45 years in good health. The chain carries TRBV10-3 and TRBJ1-2; D is uncertain. This CDR3 is CAISEGNYGYTF. The DNA for the CDR3 is TGTGCCATCAGTGAGGGAAACTATGGCTACACCTTC.